The 16 T cell receptor beta chains in this list originate from one sample, sequenced in a study of T-cell memory formation after mild COVID-19. TCRdb reanalysed the 5' RACE reads using MiXCR and keeps one entry per CDR3 protein. This sample has 250,000 to 300,000 distinct CDR3 sequences, with about 16% found just once. Sequences were obtained from PBMCs or a T cell subset sorted from them (not recorded which). The receptors stem from a man aged 18 to 30 who had mild COVID-19 (a few samples of this study predate the infection). Cell type and time point are not known.

This clonotype showed up just a few times. The chain combines TRBV5-1 with TRBJ1-1, with D perhaps TRBD1 (5 bases). Germline CDR1 reads SGHRS; CDR2 reads YFSETQ. The CDR3 runs to 13 residues. V lost 6 bases to trimming and J lost 4 bases, with 13 bases between them. CDR3 sequence: CASTAQGVTEAFF. Here the CDR3 DNA reads TGCGCCAGCACCGCCCAGGGCGTCACTGAAGCTTTCTTT.

This clonotype was recorded many times. The V call is TRBV20-1, the J call TRBJ1-1; possibly TRBD1 for D (6 bases). Looked up from germline, CDR1 is DFQATT and CDR2 is SNEGSKA (reference sequence). The ends were cut back, 0 bases at V and 1 base at J, with 15 bases in the middle. The CDR3 has 16 amino acids. The CDR3 spells CSARDRRGSQNTEAFF. The DNA for the CDR3 is TGCAGTGCTAGAGATAGAAGGGGGAGCCAGAACACTGAAGCTTTCTTT.

There are a few counts of this clonotype. This chain joins TRBV7-2 and TRBJ2-2; weak D call: TRBD2 (5 bases). The CDR3 is 15 amino acids. Deletions cut 6 bases from V and 0 bases from J, with 11 bases between. Germline assignment: CDR1 SGHTA and CDR2 FQGNSA. The CDR3 loop reads CASRFGLANTGELFF. The DNA for the CDR3 is TGTGCCAGCAGGTTCGGACTCGCGAACACCGGGGAGCTGTTTTTT.

The chain uses TRBV7-9 and TRBJ2-5; the D gene is possibly TRBD2 (5 bases). In germline, CDR1 is SEHNR, CDR2 FQNEAQ (reference sequence). This CDR3 is built from 14 residues. Trimming left V 5 bases short and J 7 bases short, with 17 bases between. The chain's CDR3 is CASSLGLPDGTQYF. CDR3 coding DNA: TGTGCCAGCAGCCTTGGACTCCCGGACGGGACCCAGTACTTC.

This clonotype was picked up a small number of times. The chain has TRBV4-3 and TRBJ1-1; D is unresolved. V dropped 3 bases and J dropped 4 bases, with 15 bases sitting between them. This CDR3 is built from 15 residues. CDR1 LGHNA and CDR2 YSLEER come from the germline V gene. CDR3 DNA: TGCGCCAGCAGCCAGCTATTTTCGGGCGGCACTGAAGCTTTCTTT. As protein: CASSQLFSGGTEAFF.

The chain is built from TRBV18 and TRBJ2-7; no clear D. The V gene lost 1 base and the J gene lost 5 bases, with 9 bases spanning the gap. This CDR3 spans 13 amino acids. Germline CDR1 is KGHSH and CDR2 is LQKENI. For the CDR3, the DNA is TGTGCCAGCTCACCACGACTTAGGGACGAGCAGTACTTC. Translating gives CASSPRLRDEQYF.

The chain carries TRBV3-1 and TRBJ2-5, with 8 bases that match TRBD2. The germline CDR1 and CDR2 sequences are LGHDT and YNNKEL (reference sequence). J lost 0 bases, V lost 0 bases, and 9 bases had no gene match. The CDR3 has 18 residues. In nucleotides, the CDR3 is TGTGCCAGCAGCCAAGATCTGGTTGGCGGGGGGTACCAAGAGACCCAGTACTTC. Translating gives CASSQDLVGGGYQETQYF.

This clonotype was found a few times. V and J are TRBV9 and TRBJ2-1; 8 nucleotides match TRBD2. With V trimmed by 3 bases and J by 5 bases, 13 bases remained unmatched. CDR1 and CDR2 (germline): SGDLS, YYNGEE. The CDR3 runs 17 residues. CDR3 sequence: CASSGGRTRGGDNEQFF. CDR3 DNA: TGTGCCAGCAGCGGGGGACGCACCCGGGGGGGTGACAATGAGCAGTTCTTC.

This clonotype appeared many times. The gene calls are TRBV20-1 and TRBJ1-1, with 10 positions matching TRBD1. The CDR3 runs 12 residues. The germline V gene has CDR1 DFQATT and CDR2 SNEGSKA (reference sequence). The J segment lost 11 bases and the V segment lost 4 bases, leaving 7 bases of the junction unmatched. The CDR3 sequence: CSANRDRGFAFF. CDR3 sequence (DNA): TGCAGTGCTAACCGGGACAGGGGCTTTGCTTTCTTT.

This clonotype showed up just a few times. The chain couples TRBV12-3 or TRBV12-4 to TRBJ1-5; D remains ambiguous. Trimming shortened V by 2 bases and J by 7 bases, and 21 bases separated the two germline ends. This CDR3 region has 17 residues. CDR3 region: CASSLSGLFGTWQPQHF. CDR3 nucleotide sequence: TGTGCCAGCAGTTTATCCGGGCTATTCGGTACGTGGCAGCCCCAGCATTTT.

The gene calls are TRBV21-1 and TRBJ2-7; TRBD1 is the table's D call and was not checked against the DNA. TRBV21-1 is recorded as a pseudogene. The CDR3 contains 10 residues. The CDR3 here is CASSGRGRRV. CDR3 nucleotides: TGTGCCAGCAGCGGCAGGGGGCGCCGAGTC.

This clonotype was recorded a few times. The V and J genes are TRBV6-1 and TRBJ1-5; D ambiguous. Germline-derived CDR1 and CDR2 are MNHNS and SASEGT. The ends were cut back, 6 bases at V and 6 bases at J, with 18 bases in the middle. The CDR3 is 15 amino acids. CDR3 coding DNA: TGTGCCAGCAGCCCGGGTCTTAATTGGGGTCAGCCCCAGCATTTT. Encoded protein: CASSPGLNWGQPQHF.

V is TRBV7-3 and J is TRBJ1-1; 8 bases are shared with TRBD1. V dropped 5 bases and J dropped 10; count of bases not matched to a gene: 12. The CDR3 totals 14 residues. Looked up from germline, CDR1 is SGHTA and CDR2 is FQGTGA. The CDR3 sequence: CASSPQGGRDSAFF. DNA of the CDR3: TGTGCCAGCAGCCCACAGGGGGGCAGGGACTCAGCTTTCTTT.

This clonotype was seen only once. V is TRBV18 and J is TRBJ1-2; TRBD1 matches 7 bases. CDR1 KGHSH and CDR2 LQKENI come from the germline V gene. The CDR3 has 13 amino acids. J was trimmed by 8 bases and V by 2 bases; bases with no gene match: 5. The CDR3 DNA reads TGTGCCAGCTCACCAGGGACAGAGATGGGCTACACCTTC. It encodes CASSPGTEMGYTF.

This clonotype was found a few times. The chain carries TRBV6-2 or TRBV6-3 and TRBJ2-1, with D perhaps given as TRBD1 or TRBD2 (5 bases each). Germline lookup yields CDR1 MNHEY and CDR2 SVGEGT. The CDR3 has 12 amino acids. V gave up 2 bases and J gave up 6 bases, with 5 bases separating them. The CDR3 DNA reads as TGTGCCAGCAGTTACGGGGGCAATGAGCAGTTCTTC. This sequence encodes CASSYGGNEQFF.

The V call is TRBV2, the J call TRBJ2-7; the D gene is possibly TRBD1 (6 bases). This CDR3 comprises 13 residues. Per the germline V gene, CDR1 is SNHLY and CDR2 is FYNNEI. The V end was cut by 4 bases, the J end by 5 bases, with 12 bases between. In nucleotides, the CDR3 is TGTGCCAGCAGTGCCCTTCCAGGGGACGAGCAGTACGTC. It specifies CASSALPGDEQYV.